This TCR beta chain was recorded in a study of cytomegalovirus exposure and HLA in healthy donors. Study-wide results and caveats: Association of a missense DCLRE1C variant with TCR beta V- and J-gene trimming was reported in a later analysis.

Vbeta (60) and Jbeta (13) primers were used in the PCR. Clones were read by immunoSEQ multiplex PCR, and TCRdb kept only the in-frame ones, dropping some. The table records 120,000 or so clones, roughly 72% of them present only once. A note on this clone: Its antigen is undetermined.

Trimming at V came to 4 bases and at J to 1 base, leaving 5 bases not matched to a gene. Germline CDR1 and CDR2: SGHRS and YFSETQ. This CDR3 is 17 amino acids long. The specimen was PBMCs. The V call is TRBV5-1, the J call TRBJ2-5, with 15 bases lining up with TRBD2. This clonotype was obtained from a man between 35 and 55 years old in good health and CMV-seropositive. The chain's CDR3 is CASSRGLAGGPQETQYF. CDR3 in DNA: TGCGCCAGCAGCCGAGGACTAGCGGGAGGGCCCCAAGAGACCCAGTACTTC.